The 25 T cell receptor beta chains reported below all come from one sample, sequenced in a study of cytomegalovirus exposure and HLA in healthy donors. Vbeta (60) and Jbeta (13) primers were used in the PCR. The method was immunoSEQ multiplex PCR; TCRdb's version includes in-frame clones alone and lacks a portion of them. The sample lists around 100,000 clones, roughly 70% occurring once. The sequencing input was PBMCs. These TCRs come from a man aged 18 to 35 in good health and CMV-seropositive.

The chain uses TRBV14 and TRBJ2-1; D unresolved. Between the trimmed V and J ends, which lost 1 base and 3 bases, there was a span of 4 bases. The CDR3 covers 13 residues. The germline V gene encodes CDR1 SGHDN and CDR2 FVKESK. The CDR3 DNA sequence: TGTGCCAGCAGCCAAGCTTTCTACAATGAGCAGTTCTTC. As protein: CASSQAFYNEQFF.

Written as DNA, the CDR3 is TGTGCCAGCAGAGACAGGAGCACCGGGGAGCTGTTTTTT. It specifies CASRDRSTGELFF. The chain joins TRBV6-5 to TRBJ2-2; a possible D gene is TRBD1 (6 bases). Germline-derived CDR1 and CDR2 are MNHEY and SVGAGI. The CDR3 has 13 residues. V was shortened by 6 bases and J by 4 bases, with 9 bases between the two germline ends.

The rearrangement links TRBV6-5 to TRBJ1-3; D possibly corresponds to TRBD1 (6 bases). The germline V gene encodes CDR1 MNHEY and CDR2 SVGAGI. Trimming took 6 bases from V and 4 from J, leaving 13 bases between them. CDR3 length: 14 residues. The CDR3 reads CASRPTGSGNTIYF. The CDR3 bases are TGTGCCAGCAGGCCAACAGGGTCCGGAAACACCATATATTTT.

V usage is TRBV27 and J usage is TRBJ2-1; D remains ambiguous. Germline-derived CDR1 and CDR2 are MNHEY and SMNVEV (reference sequence). Deletions cut 2 bases from V and 5 bases from J, with 10 bases between. The CDR3 covers 14 residues. CDR3 region: CASSLTTGHNEQFF. CDR3 DNA sequence: TGTGCCAGCAGTTTAACGACTGGTCACAATGAGCAGTTCTTC.

The V call is TRBV28, the J call TRBJ1-5, with 9 bases that match TRBD1. The CDR3 totals 14 residues. From germline, CDR1 is MDHEN and CDR2 SYDVKM. With V trimmed by 6 bases and J by 6 bases, 6 bases remained unmatched. The CDR3 is CASRAGTGLQPQHF. The CDR3 DNA is TGTGCCAGCAGGGCAGGGACAGGGCTTCAGCCCCAGCATTTT.

The rearrangement joins TRBV5-1 to TRBJ2-5; D ambiguous. The CDR3 covers 14 residues. Per the germline V gene, CDR1 is SGHRS and CDR2 is YFSETQ. Trimming removed 5 bases at V and 3 bases at J, with 14 bases between. DNA for the CDR3: TGCGCCAGCAGACTTTATGTCGGAGAAGAGACCCAGTACTTC. Translating it yields CASRLYVGEETQYF. The full variable domain, rest sourced from reference TRBV5-1 and TRBJ2-5, is KAGVTQTPRYLIKTRGQQVTLSCSPISGHRSVSWYQQTPGQGLQFLFEYFSETQRNKGNFPGRFSGRQFSNSRSEMNVSTLELGDSALYLCASRLYVGEETQYFGPGTRLLVL.

The V and J genes are TRBV2 and TRBJ2-5; D may be TRBD1 (5 bases). V was shortened by 9 bases and J by 5 bases, with 10 bases between the two germline ends. CDR3 length: 11 residues. Germline loops: CDR1 SNHLY, CDR2 FYNNEI. The DNA of the CDR3 is TGTGCCAGTCAAGGGGCGGAGACCCAGTACTTC. Translation: CASQGAETQYF.

A few counts support this clone. V is TRBV6-1 and J is TRBJ1-1; tentative D call: TRBD1 (6 bases). This CDR3 contains 16 residues. Looked up from germline, CDR1 is MNHNS and CDR2 is SASEGT. The ends were cut back, 3 bases at V and 7 bases at J, with 21 bases in the middle. The CDR3 region is CASSERETKGQGEAFF. In DNA, the CDR3 is TGTGCCAGCAGTGAGAGGGAAACTAAGGGACAAGGTGAAGCTTTCTTT.

The chain carries TRBV28 and TRBJ2-4; no reliable D call. The CDR3 runs 16 residues. V was trimmed by 2 bases and J by 0 bases, leaving 11 bases between them. Germline values: CDR1 MDHEN, CDR2 SYDVKM. CDR3 nucleotide sequence: TGTGCCAGCAGTTTACGGTATGCTCTAGCCAAAAACATTCAGTACTTC. Translated: CASSLRYALAKNIQYF.

V is TRBV5-4 and J is TRBJ2-3; TRBD2 agrees at 7 bases. The CDR3 totals 14 residues. Germline CDR1 reads SGHNT; CDR2 reads YYREEE (reference sequence). V was clipped by 5 bases and J by 1 base; unmatched bases: 4. The CDR3 nucleotides are TGTGCCAGCAGTTCCCGGGGGGGCACAGATACGCAGTATTTT. Amino acid sequence: CASSSRGGTDTQYF.

V is TRBV27 and J is TRBJ2-2; 8 bases align to TRBD2. V was pared by 6 bases and J by 6 bases, with 0 bases of the junction left unmatched. Germline values: CDR1 MNHEY, CDR2 SMNVEV (reference sequence). The CDR3 runs 12 residues. This CDR3 is CASRRGAGELFF. The CDR3 nucleotides are TGTGCCAGCAGGCGGGGGGCCGGGGAGCTGTTTTTT.

This clone occurred a few times. The chain joins TRBV6-1 to TRBJ1-6; the match to TRBD1 covers 9 bases. CDR1 is MNHNS, CDR2 SASEGT, per germline. The CDR3 has 14 residues. V shed 8 bases, J shed 10 bases, and the junction held 9 bases outside the gene matches. The CDR3 is CASRPDRGRSPLHF. The CDR3 DNA sequence: TGTGCCAGCCGGCCGGACAGGGGACGGTCACCCCTCCACTTT.

This clone occurred a few times. The gene calls are TRBV5-1 and TRBJ1-4; D uncertain. The CDR3 is made up of 12 amino acids. Looked up from germline, CDR1 is SGHRS and CDR2 is YFSETQ. The V end lost 2 bases, the J end lost 8 bases, and 7 bases lay between the germline ends. CDR3 sequence reads: CASSFEGEKLFF. CDR3 sequence (DNA): TGCGCCAGCAGCTTCGAGGGAGAAAAACTGTTTTTT.

The chain uses TRBV11-3 and TRBJ1-1, with D perhaps TRBD1 (5 bases). In germline, CDR1 is SGHNT, CDR2 YENEEA. The V gene lost 2 bases and the J gene lost 6 bases, with 10 bases spanning the gap. The length of the CDR3 is 13 residues. The CDR3 DNA reads TGTGCCAGCAGCTTACTCCAGGGATCTGAAGCTTTCTTT. Amino acids: CASSLLQGSEAFF.

V gene TRBV28 combines with J gene TRBJ2-4; 8 bases are a match to TRBD1. With V trimmed by 4 bases and J by 8 bases, 7 bases remained unmatched. The CDR3 extends over 14 amino acids. The germline V gene has CDR1 MDHEN and CDR2 SYDVKM. CDR3 loop: CASSSHTQGDIQYF. DNA of the CDR3: TGTGCCAGCAGTTCGCACACACAGGGGGACATTCAGTACTTC.

V usage is TRBV11-3 and J usage is TRBJ2-3; D call uncertain. Germline V gene lookup returns CDR1 SGHNT and CDR2 YENEEA. Trimming took 1 base from V and 3 from J, leaving 11 bases between them. The CDR3 has 15 residues. In DNA form, the CDR3 reads TGTGCCAGCAGCTTAGTCTGGAGTGTTACAGATACGCAGTATTTT. Residues: CASSLVWSVTDTQYF.

This clone was seen a few times. Written as DNA, the CDR3 is TGTGCCAGCAGCTTGGGGGCCTATAGCAATCAGCCCCAGCATTTT. It yields the protein CASSLGAYSNQPQHF. The V gene is TRBV7-2, the J gene TRBJ1-5, with D tentatively TRBD1 (6 bases). The CDR3 is 15 amino acids. Per germline, CDR1 SGHTA and CDR2 FQGNSA. V shed 3 bases and J shed 0 bases, with 9 bases lying between them.

The chain employs TRBV7-3 and TRBJ2-3, with 7 nucleotides matching TRBD1. The junction had 4 bases not matched to a gene; V was cut back by 2 bases and J by 5 bases. The CDR3 runs to 14 residues. Germline loops: CDR1 SGHTA, CDR2 FQGTGA. CDR3 amino acids: CASSLESGGDTQYF. CDR3 DNA sequence: TGTGCCAGCAGCTTAGAGTCAGGGGGAGATACGCAGTATTTT.

This chain joins TRBV18 and TRBJ2-5, with 8 bases lining up with TRBD2. Germline V gene sequence: CDR1 KGHSH, CDR2 LQKENI. J was trimmed by 5 bases and V by 5 bases; bases with no gene match: 4. The CDR3 is 13 amino acids. In DNA form, the CDR3 reads TGTGCCAGCTCATTGTCTAGCGGGGAGACCCAGTACTTC. Its translation is CASSLSSGETQYF.

This chain connects TRBV7-9 to TRBJ2-5, with a tentative D call TRBD1 (6 bases). CDR3 length: 13 residues. Germline assignment: CDR1 SEHNR and CDR2 FQNEAQ (reference sequence). Between the trimmed V and J ends, which lost 3 bases and 6 bases, there was a span of 11 bases. The CDR3 bases are TGTGCCAGCAGCTTTCAGGGGCGGAAGACCCAGTACTTC. Amino acid sequence: CASSFQGRKTQYF. The full variable domain, rest sourced from reference TRBV7-9 and TRBJ2-5, is DTGVSQNPRHKITKRGQNVTFRCDPISEHNRLYWYRQTLGQGPEFLTYFQNEAQLEKSRLLSDRFSAERPKGSFSTLEIQRTEQGDSAMYLCASSFQGRKTQYFGPGTRLLVL.

This rearrangement joins TRBV29-1 to TRBJ2-5; tentative D call: TRBD2 (7 bases). This CDR3 contains 13 residues. Per the germline V gene, CDR1 is SQVTM and CDR2 is ANQGSEA. V lost 4 bases to trimming and J lost 9 bases, with 18 bases between them. CDR3 amino acids: CSVVKGGVVSQYF. Here the CDR3 DNA reads TGCAGCGTTGTGAAGGGGGGGGTTGTGTCCCAGTACTTC.

J is TRBJ2-3 and V is TRBV5-6; 10 nucleotides align to TRBD2. The V and J ends lost 6 bases and 2 bases, in that order; junction bases with no gene match: 9. CDR1 SGHDT and CDR2 YYEEEE come from the germline V gene. The CDR3 has 16 residues. CDR3 sequence (DNA): TGTGCCAGCACCTGGCGGAGCGGGGGGGCCACAGATACGCAGTATTTT. This codes for CASTWRSGGATDTQYF.

This chain links TRBV27 with TRBJ2-1, with D possibly matching TRBD1 (6 bases). This CDR3 is built from 13 residues. From germline, CDR1 is MNHEY and CDR2 SMNVEV (reference sequence). Trimming removed 2 bases at V and 6 bases at J, with 8 bases between. In nucleotides, the CDR3 is TGTGCCAGCAGTTTACAAGGGGGCAATGAGCAGTTCTTC. Translation gives CASSLQGGNEQFF.

The table lists this clone with a few counts. The chain has TRBV13 and TRBJ1-2, with 9 bases matching TRBD1. The germline gives CDR1 PRHDT, CDR2 FYEKMQ (reference sequence). V dropped 4 bases and J dropped 4; count of bases not matched to a gene: 4. The CDR3 has 14 residues. CDR3 loop: CASSSGTGLYGYTF. CDR3 nucleotides: TGTGCCAGCAGCTCCGGGACAGGGCTCTATGGCTACACCTTC.

This clone appeared a single time. The chain employs TRBV18 and TRBJ1-1; D is possibly TRBD1 (5 bases). The V gene's germline CDR1 is KGHSH and CDR2 LQKENI. V was cut by 6 bases and J by 5 bases, with 13 bases left in between. The CDR3 runs 13 residues. This CDR3 is CASSSGMYTEAFF. The DNA of the CDR3 is TGTGCCAGCTCCTCAGGGATGTATACTGAAGCTTTCTTT. Filled out from reference TRBV18 and TRBJ1-1, the complete variable domain reads NAGVMQNPRHLVRRRGQEARLRCSPMKGHSHVYWYRQLPEEGLKFMVYLQKENIIDESGMPKERFSAEFPKEGPSILRIQQVVRGDSAAYFCASSSGMYTEAFFGQGTRLTVV.